These T cell receptor beta chains were read from a single sample in a study of shared clonotypes between healthy human individuals. Method: immunoSEQ multiplex PCR; TCRdb's copy keeps in-frame clones and lacks some. The repertoire consists of a few million clones, with roughly 93% occurring once and the leading ten covering about 0.39%. Sequencing was carried out using naive CD4+ T cells from PBMCs. These receptors were taken from a man aged 18 to 29 in good health. Some clones in this sample may be carry-over from other donors' samples. The CDR3 runs from the conserved cysteine through the conserved F or W. A D gene is named only where the DNA matches it firmly. The size of a clone is reported for some rows only, either as once, few or many, or as a class for expanded clones.

. | TRBJ2-3 | TRBV28 | . | CASSSASASTDTQYF | TGTGCCAGCAGTTCCGCGTCGGCTAGCACAGATACGCAGTATTTT
TRBD2 | TRBJ2-1 | TRBV15 | . | CATSREGTSVYNEQFF | TGTGCCACCAGCAGAGAAGGGACTAGCGTCTACAATGAGCAGTTCTTC
TRBD1 | TRBJ1-6 | TRBV28 | . | CASSSRGQGSSPLHF | TGTGCCAGCAGTTCGAGGGGACAGGGAAGTTCACCCCTCCACTTT
TRBD2 | TRBJ2-3 | TRBV4-3 | . | CASSQANREVDTQYF | TGCGCCAGCAGCCAAGCCAACCGGGAGGTCGATACGCAGTATTTT
. | TRBJ2-1 | TRBV11-1 | . | CASSLSVYNEQFF | TGTGCCAGCAGCCTAAGCGTCTACAATGAGCAGTTCTTC
. | TRBJ1-5 | TRBV9 | once | CASSVGPNQPQHF | TGTGCCAGCAGCGTAGGTCCCAATCAGCCCCAGCATTTT
TRBD1 | TRBJ1-2 | TRBV6-5 | . | CASSYGEGRGRMGYTF | TGTGCCAGCAGTTACGGCGAAGGGAGGGGGCGGATGGGCTACACCTTC
TRBD1 | TRBJ2-2 | TRBV19 | . | CASSRGQYGTGELFF | TGTGCCAGTAGTAGGGGACAGTATGGTACCGGGGAGCTGTTTTTT
. | TRBJ1-3 | TRBV2 | . | CASSGHHLSGNTIYF | TGTGCCAGCAGTGGACATCACCTCTCTGGAAACACCATATATTTT
. | TRBJ1-2 | TRBV7-2 | . | CASSPVGVGYGYTF | TGTGCCAGCAGCCCCGTGGGGGTCGGCTATGGCTACACCTTC
. | TRBJ2-5 | TRBV7-3 | . | CASSPQGTETQYF | TGTGCCAGCAGCCCCCAGGGGACAGAGACCCAGTACTTC
. | TRBJ2-1 | TRBV30 | . | CAWSPRGNEQFF | TGTGCCTGGAGTCCCAGGGGCAATGAGCAGTTCTTC
TRBD1 | TRBJ2-3 | TRBV28 | . | CASSLAGGRTDTQYF | TGTGCCAGCAGTTTAGCAGGGGGCCGGACAGATACGCAGTATTTT
. | TRBJ2-7 | TRBV18 | . | CASSPLASEQYF | TGTGCCAGCTCACCCCTAGCGTCCGAGCAGTACTTC
TRBD1 | TRBJ2-1 | TRBV10-3 | once | CAIATGTGVNEQFF | TGTGCCATCGCCACCGGGACAGGGGTAAATGAGCAGTTCTTC
TRBD2 | TRBJ2-1 | TRBV28 | . | CASSLSSGGRYNEQFF | TGTGCCAGCAGTTTATCCAGCGGGGGGAGATACAATGAGCAGTTCTTC
. | TRBJ2-2 | TRBV6-1 | . | CASSPRADTGELFF | TGTGCCAGCAGCCCTAGGGCGGACACCGGGGAGCTGTTTTTT
. | TRBJ2-5 | TRBV6-1 | . | CASSRAPLRETQYF | TGTGCCAGTTCCCGGGCCCCCCTTCGGGAGACCCAGTACTTC
. | TRBJ1-4 | TRBV6-1 | . | CASRWDSADREKLFF | TGTGCCAGCAGGTGGGACTCCGCGGATCGGGAAAAACTGTTTTTT
TRBD1 | TRBJ1-1 | TRBV27 | . | CASSRGQGFTEAFF | TGTGCCAGCAGCCGAGGACAGGGGTTCACTGAAGCTTTCTTT
. | TRBJ1-2 | TRBV28 | . | CASRGAGMGYGYTF | TGTGCCAGCCGAGGTGCAGGCATGGGGTATGGCTACACCTTC
TRBD1 | TRBJ2-5 | TRBV28 | . | CASSSRTGTGTQYF | TGTGCCAGCAGTTCGAGGACAGGGACGGGGACCCAGTACTTC
TRBD2 | TRBJ2-1 | TRBV19 | . | CASSILLAGEGYNEQFF | TGTGCCAGTAGTATCCTTCTAGCGGGCGAGGGGTACAATGAGCAGTTCTTC
. | TRBJ2-7 | TRBV9 | . | CASSGRTASLANEQYF | TGTGCCAGCAGCGGTCGGACGGCCTCCCTTGCCAACGAGCAGTACTTC
. | TRBJ2-3 | TRBV14 | . | CASRYTESGGRRTDTQYF | TGTGCCAGCAGGTATACCGAAAGTGGAGGGAGGCGCACAGATACGCAGTATTTT
TRBD1 | TRBJ2-1 | TRBV5-6 | . | CASSYRTGGFNEQFF | TGTGCCAGCAGTTACCGGACAGGGGGCTTCAATGAGCAGTTCTTC
TRBD2 | TRBJ2-6 | TRBV2 | . | CASSFSGAFSGANVLTF | TGTGCCAGCAGTTTTAGCGGGGCTTTCTCTGGGGCCAACGTCCTGACTTTC
. | TRBJ2-5 | TRBV7-2 | . | CASSVRDPETQYF | TGTGCCAGCAGTGTTCGGGACCCAGAGACCCAGTACTTC
. | TRBJ2-3 | TRBV14 | . | CASSQDRPTADTQYF | TGTGCCAGCAGCCAAGATCGGCCAACAGCCGATACGCAGTATTTT
. | TRBJ2-2 | TRBV4-1 | . | CASSQVGTGRGELFF | TGCGCCAGCAGCCAGGTTGGCACAGGGCGCGGGGAGCTGTTTTTT
TRBD1 | TRBJ2-7 | TRBV5-1 | . | CASSFRDSYYEQYF | TGCGCCAGCAGCTTCCGGGACAGCTACTACGAGCAGTACTTC
. | TRBJ2-3 | TRBV7-3 | . | CASSFRPGDTQYF | TGTGCCAGCAGCTTTAGGCCCGGGGATACGCAGTATTTT
TRBD1 | TRBJ2-2 | TRBV19 | . | CASTTRDSSELFF | TGTGCCAGTACTACCCGGGACAGCAGCGAGCTGTTTTTT
. | TRBJ2-3 | TRBV5-1 | . | CASSLGTTTDTQYF | TGCGCCAGCAGCTTGGGGACTACCACAGATACGCAGTATTTT
TRBD1 | TRBJ1-1 | TRBV7-3 | . | CASSLTGGGTEAFF | TGTGCCAGCAGCCTAACAGGGGGCGGCACTGAAGCTTTCTTT
. | TRBJ1-2 | TRBV6-5 | . | CASSYSGTGNYGYTF | TGTGCCAGCAGTTACTCGGGTACAGGGAATTATGGCTACACCTTC
TRBD2 | TRBJ2-7 | TRBV9 | . | CQLAGICEQYF | TGCCAACTAGCGGGGATATGTGAGCAGTACTTC
TRBD1 | TRBJ1-1 | TRBV28 | . | CASSSPGQGDTEAFF | TGTGCCAGCAGTTCACCGGGACAGGGGGACACTGAAGCTTTCTTT
. | TRBJ2-5 | TRBV25-1 | once | CASSEAGSVWGTQYF | TGTGCCAGCAGTGAAGCAGGGAGTGTCTGGGGAACCCAGTACTTC
TRBD2 | TRBJ2-1 | TRBV7-9 | . | CASSLPGLAEDNEQFF | TGTGCCAGCAGCTTACCGGGACTAGCAGAGGACAATGAGCAGTTCTTC
TRBD1 | TRBJ1-1 | TRBV6-6 | . | CASSYDRGLDAFF | TGTGCCAGCAGTTACGACAGGGGGCTGGACGCTTTCTTT
. | TRBJ1-5 | TRBV4-2 | . | CASSQEGGGVNQPQHF | TGTGCCAGCAGCCAAGAGGGAGGGGGAGTTAATCAGCCCCAGCATTTT
. | TRBJ2-3 | TRBV5-1 | . | CASSPGLARDTQYF | TGCGCCAGCAGCCCCGGGCTAGCCCGGGATACGCAGTATTTT
. | TRBJ1-5 | TRBV28 | few | CASSFFRTPSNQPQHF | TGTGCCAGCAGTTTTTTCAGGACGCCGAGCAATCAGCCCCAGCATTTT
. | TRBJ1-2 | TRBV28 | . | CASSRRRLGQSYGYTF | TGTGCCAGCAGTCGACGTCGATTGGGACAATCCTATGGCTACACCTTC
. | TRBJ1-2 | TRBV28 | . | CASRPTTGFDGYTF | TGTGCCAGCAGACCGACGACGGGGTTTGACGGCTACACCTTC
. | TRBJ2-2 | TRBV5-1 | few | CASSLDRTNTGELFF | TGCGCCAGCAGCTTGGACAGGACGAACACCGGGGAGCTGTTTTTT
. | TRBJ2-2 | TRBV6-5 | . | CASTRTNTGELFF | TGTGCCAGCACTCGAACGAACACCGGGGAGCTGTTTTTT
. | TRBJ2-7 | TRBV6-6 | . | CASSYDSGDGDEQYF | TGTGCCAGCAGTTACGACTCCGGGGATGGCGACGAGCAGTACTTC
. | TRBJ2-7 | TRBV29-1 | . | CSVAQGSYSYEQYF | TGCAGCGTTGCTCAGGGTTCCTATAGCTACGAGCAGTACTTC
TRBD2 | TRBJ2-2 | TRBV7-2 | . | CASSLRGTSGSGTGELFF | TGTGCCAGCAGCTTGCGGGGGACTAGCGGGAGTGGGACCGGGGAGCTGTTTTTT
. | TRBJ2-3 | TRBV5-1 | . | CASSLVGPMRMQYF | TGCGCCAGCAGCTTGGTGGGCCCGATGAGAATGCAGTATTTT
. | TRBJ2-3 | TRBV19 | . | CASAGQGTDTQYF | TGTGCCAGTGCGGGGCAGGGGACAGATACGCAGTATTTT
. | TRBJ1-3 | TRBV27 | . | CASSRGPSLRGGNTIYF | TGTGCCAGCAGTAGGGGCCCCTCCCTTCGGGGAGGAAACACCATATATTTT
TRBD2 | TRBJ2-7 | TRBV18 | . | CASSQRSGTNSYEQYF | TGTGCCAGCTCACAAAGATCCGGGACTAACTCCTACGAGCAGTACTTC
. | TRBJ1-4 | TRBV30 | . | CAWSSQNEKLFF | TGTGCCTGGAGTTCACAAAATGAAAAACTGTTTTTT
. | TRBJ1-4 | TRBV11-2 | . | CASSLVKGREKLFF | TGTGCCAGCAGCTTAGTCAAGGGGAGGGAAAAACTGTTTTTT
. | TRBJ2-3 | TRBV7-2 | . | CASSPQGAGASSTDTQYF | TGTGCCAGCAGCCCTCAAGGGGCAGGGGCCTCTAGCACAGATACGCAGTATTTT
. | TRBJ1-5 | TRBV27 | once | CASSLIGKLNQPQHF | TGTGCCAGCAGTTTAATAGGGAAGCTAAATCAGCCCCAGCATTTT
TRBD2 | TRBJ2-5 | TRBV10-3 | . | CATKSTSGSETQYF | TGTGCCACCAAAAGCACTAGCGGGAGCGAGACCCAGTACTTC